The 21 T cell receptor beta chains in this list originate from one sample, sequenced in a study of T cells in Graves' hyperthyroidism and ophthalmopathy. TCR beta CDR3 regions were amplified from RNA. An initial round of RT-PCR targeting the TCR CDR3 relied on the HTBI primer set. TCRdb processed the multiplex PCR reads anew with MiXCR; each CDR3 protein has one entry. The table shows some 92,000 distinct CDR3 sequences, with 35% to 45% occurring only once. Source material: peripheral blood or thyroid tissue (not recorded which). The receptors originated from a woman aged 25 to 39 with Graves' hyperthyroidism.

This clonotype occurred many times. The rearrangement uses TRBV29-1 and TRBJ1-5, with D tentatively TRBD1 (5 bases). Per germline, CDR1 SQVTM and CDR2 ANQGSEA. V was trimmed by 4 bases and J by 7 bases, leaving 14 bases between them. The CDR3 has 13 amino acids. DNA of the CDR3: TGCAGCGTTGTCAAAGGGTGGGGGCAGCCCCAGCATTTT. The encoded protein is CSVVKGWGQPQHF.

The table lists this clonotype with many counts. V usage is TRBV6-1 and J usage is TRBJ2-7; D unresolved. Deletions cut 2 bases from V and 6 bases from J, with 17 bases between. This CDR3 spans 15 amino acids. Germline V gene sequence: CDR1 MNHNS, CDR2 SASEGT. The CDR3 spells CASSEYLASISEQYF. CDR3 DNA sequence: TGTGCCAGCAGTGAATATTTGGCGTCCATCTCCGAGCAGTACTTC.

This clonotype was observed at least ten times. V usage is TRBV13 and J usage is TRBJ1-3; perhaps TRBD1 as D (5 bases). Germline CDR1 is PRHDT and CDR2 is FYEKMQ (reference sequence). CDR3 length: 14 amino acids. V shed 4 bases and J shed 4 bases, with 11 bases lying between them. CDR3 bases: TGTGCCAGCAGCTCGGGACCAGGGGGAAACACCATATATTTT. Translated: CASSSGPGGNTIYF.

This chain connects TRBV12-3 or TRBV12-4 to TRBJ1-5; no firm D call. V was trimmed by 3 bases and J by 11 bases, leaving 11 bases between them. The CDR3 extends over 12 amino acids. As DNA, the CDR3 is TGTGCCAGCAGTTTGGTGCGGGAGACCCAGCATTTT. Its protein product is CASSLVRETQHF.

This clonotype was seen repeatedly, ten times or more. CDR3 loop: CAIGQGRQTQYF. DNA for the CDR3: TGTGCCATAGGACAGGGTCGGCAGACCCAGTACTTC. The chain carries TRBV2 and TRBJ2-5; 8 bases map to TRBD1. The J segment lost 6 bases and the V segment lost 10 bases, leaving 7 bases of the junction unmatched. Germline assignment: CDR1 SNHLY and CDR2 FYNNEI. The CDR3 is 12 amino acids.

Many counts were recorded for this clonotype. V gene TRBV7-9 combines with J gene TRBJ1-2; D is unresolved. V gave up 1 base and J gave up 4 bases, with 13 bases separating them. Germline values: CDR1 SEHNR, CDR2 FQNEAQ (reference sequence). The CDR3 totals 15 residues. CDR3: CASSLGEGFVYGYTF. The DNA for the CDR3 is TGTGCCAGCAGCTTAGGGGAGGGTTTCGTCTATGGCTACACCTTC.

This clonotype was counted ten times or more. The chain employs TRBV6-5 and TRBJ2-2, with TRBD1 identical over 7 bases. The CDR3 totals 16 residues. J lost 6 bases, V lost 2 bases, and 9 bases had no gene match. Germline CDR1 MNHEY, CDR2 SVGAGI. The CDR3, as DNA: TGTGCCAGCAGTTACCGTGACAGGGTTGCGTCCGGGGAGCTGTTTTTT. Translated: CASSYRDRVASGELFF.

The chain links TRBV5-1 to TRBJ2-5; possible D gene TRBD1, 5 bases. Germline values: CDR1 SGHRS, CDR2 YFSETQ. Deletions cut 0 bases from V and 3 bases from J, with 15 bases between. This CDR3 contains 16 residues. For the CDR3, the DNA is TGCGCCAGCAGCTTGGGTCAGGGAATTGTGGAAGAGACCCAGTACTTC. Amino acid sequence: CASSLGQGIVEETQYF.

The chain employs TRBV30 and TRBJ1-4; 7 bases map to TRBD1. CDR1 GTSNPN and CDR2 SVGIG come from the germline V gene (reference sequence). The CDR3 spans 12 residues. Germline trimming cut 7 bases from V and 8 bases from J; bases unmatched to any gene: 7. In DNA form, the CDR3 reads TGTGCCTTCCCTACAGGGGAGGAAAAACTGTTTTTT. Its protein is CAFPTGEEKLFF.

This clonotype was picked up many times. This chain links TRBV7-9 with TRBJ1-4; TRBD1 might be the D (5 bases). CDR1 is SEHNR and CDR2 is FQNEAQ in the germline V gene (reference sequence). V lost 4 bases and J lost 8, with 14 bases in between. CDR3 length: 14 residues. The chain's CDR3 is CASSSSGRGEKLFF. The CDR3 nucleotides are TGTGCCAGCAGCTCTTCGGGACGAGGAGAAAAACTGTTTTTT.

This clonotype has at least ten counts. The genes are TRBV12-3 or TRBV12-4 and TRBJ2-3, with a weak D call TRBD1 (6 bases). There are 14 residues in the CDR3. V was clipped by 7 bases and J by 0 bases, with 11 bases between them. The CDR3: CASTWDISTDTQYF. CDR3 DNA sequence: TGTGCCAGCACGTGGGACATAAGCACAGATACGCAGTATTTT.

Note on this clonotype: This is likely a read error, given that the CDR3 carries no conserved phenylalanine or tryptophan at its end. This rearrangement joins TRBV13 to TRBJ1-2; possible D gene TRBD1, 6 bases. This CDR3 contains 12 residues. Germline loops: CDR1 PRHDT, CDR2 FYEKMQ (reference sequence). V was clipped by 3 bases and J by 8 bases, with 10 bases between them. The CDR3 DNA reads TGTGCCAGCAGCTTCAGGGGTGGCGGCTACACCTAC. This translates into CASSFRGGGYTY.

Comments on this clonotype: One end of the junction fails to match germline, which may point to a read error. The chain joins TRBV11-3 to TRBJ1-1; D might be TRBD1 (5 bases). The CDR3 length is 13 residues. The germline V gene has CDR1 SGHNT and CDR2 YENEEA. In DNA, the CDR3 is TGTGCCAGCGGCTTAGGGGCAGCCACTGTAGCTTTCTTT. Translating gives CASGLGAATVAFF.

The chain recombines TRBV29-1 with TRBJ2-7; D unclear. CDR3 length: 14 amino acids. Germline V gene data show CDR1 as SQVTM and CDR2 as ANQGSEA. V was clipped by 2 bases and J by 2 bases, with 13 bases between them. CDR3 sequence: CSVELDGRPYEQYF. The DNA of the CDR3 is TGCAGCGTTGAACTCGATGGGCGACCCTACGAGCAGTACTTC.

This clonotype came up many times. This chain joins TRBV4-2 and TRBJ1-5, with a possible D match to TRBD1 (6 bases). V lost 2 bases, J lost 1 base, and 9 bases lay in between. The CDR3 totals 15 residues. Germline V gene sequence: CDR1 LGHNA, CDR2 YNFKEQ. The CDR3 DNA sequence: TGTGCCAGCAGCCAACCCGACAGGAGCAATCAGCCCCAGCATTTT. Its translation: CASSQPDRSNQPQHF.

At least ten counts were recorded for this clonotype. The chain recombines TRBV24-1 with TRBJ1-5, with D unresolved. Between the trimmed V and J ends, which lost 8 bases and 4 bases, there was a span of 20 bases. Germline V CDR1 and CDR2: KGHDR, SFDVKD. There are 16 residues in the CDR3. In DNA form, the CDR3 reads TGTGCCACCAACCTAAGGCGGAGATTTTGGAATCAGCCCCAGCATTTT. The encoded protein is CATNLRRRFWNQPQHF.

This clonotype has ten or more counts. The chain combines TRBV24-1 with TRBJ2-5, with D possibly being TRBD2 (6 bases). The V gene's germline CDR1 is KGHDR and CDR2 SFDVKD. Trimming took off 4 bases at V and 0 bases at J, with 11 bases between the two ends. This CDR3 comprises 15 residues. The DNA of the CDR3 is TGTGCCACCAGTGACCAGGGACTGGACCAAGAGACCCAGTACTTC. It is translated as CATSDQGLDQETQYF.

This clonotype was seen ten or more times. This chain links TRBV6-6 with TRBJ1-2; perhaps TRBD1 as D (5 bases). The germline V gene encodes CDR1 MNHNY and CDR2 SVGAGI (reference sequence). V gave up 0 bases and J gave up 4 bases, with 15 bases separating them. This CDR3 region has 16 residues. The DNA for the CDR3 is TGTGCCAGCAGTTACTCCTCGGGGGTAGACCCCTATGGCTACACCTTC. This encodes CASSYSSGVDPYGYTF.

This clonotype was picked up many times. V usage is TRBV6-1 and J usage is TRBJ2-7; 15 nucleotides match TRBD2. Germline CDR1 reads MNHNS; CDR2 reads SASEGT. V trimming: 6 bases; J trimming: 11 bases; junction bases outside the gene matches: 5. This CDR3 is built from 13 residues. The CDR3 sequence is CASSFGTSGRKYF. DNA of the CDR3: TGTGCCAGCAGCTTTGGGACTAGCGGGAGGAAGTACTTC.

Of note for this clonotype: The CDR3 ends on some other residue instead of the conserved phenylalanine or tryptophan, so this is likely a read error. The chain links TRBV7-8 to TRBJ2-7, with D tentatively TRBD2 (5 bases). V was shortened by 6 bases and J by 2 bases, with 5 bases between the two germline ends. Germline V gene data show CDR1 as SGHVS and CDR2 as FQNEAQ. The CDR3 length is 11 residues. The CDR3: CASRGAYEQYL. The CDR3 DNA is TGTGCCAGCAGGGGAGCCTACGAGCAGTACTTG.

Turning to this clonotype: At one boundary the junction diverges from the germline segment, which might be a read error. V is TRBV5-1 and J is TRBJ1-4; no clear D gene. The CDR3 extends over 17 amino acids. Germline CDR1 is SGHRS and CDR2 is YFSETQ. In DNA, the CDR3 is TGCGTCAGCAGCTTTAGCCCAGCAAAAGCGTCTGATGAAAAACTGTTTTTT. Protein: CVSSFSPAKASDEKLFF.